The clone carrying this T cell receptor beta chain was counted a single time. Its target is unknown. The sample belongs to a study of radiation and T cells in renal cell carcinoma. Notes on the study in general: From baseline, blood top tumor clonotypes peaked at 2 weeks post-radiation.

The CDR3 is 12 residues long. The germline CDR1 and CDR2 sequences are GTSNPN and SVGIG (reference sequence). V lost 4 bases and J 3 bases, leaving 10 bases between the germline ends. Time point given: blood 4 weeks post-SBRT, at nephrectomy. Treatment meaning: 15 Gy SBRT to primary tumor, nephrectomy 4 weeks later. The assay was immunoSEQ multiplex PCR, and TCRdb's table has in-frame clones only and misses some. The table shows over 85,000 clones, with around four fifths occurring only once. The TCR comes from a man aged 45-60 years with renal cell carcinoma. The J gene is TRBJ2-7, the V gene TRBV30, with D possibly called TRBD1 or TRBD2 (7 bases each). The sequencing used blood, collected from a patient whose treatment included radiotherapy and nephrectomy. This CDR3 is CAWTGGGYEQYF. DNA of the CDR3: TGTGCCTGGACAGGGGGGGGCTACGAGCAGTACTTC. Full variable domain (remainder filled in from reference TRBV30 and TRBJ2-7): SQTIHQWPATLVQPVGSPLSLECTVEGTSNPNLYWYRQAAGRGLQLLFYSVGIGQISSEVPQNLSASRPQDRQFILSSKKLLLSDSGFYLCAWTGGGYEQYFGPGTRLTVT.